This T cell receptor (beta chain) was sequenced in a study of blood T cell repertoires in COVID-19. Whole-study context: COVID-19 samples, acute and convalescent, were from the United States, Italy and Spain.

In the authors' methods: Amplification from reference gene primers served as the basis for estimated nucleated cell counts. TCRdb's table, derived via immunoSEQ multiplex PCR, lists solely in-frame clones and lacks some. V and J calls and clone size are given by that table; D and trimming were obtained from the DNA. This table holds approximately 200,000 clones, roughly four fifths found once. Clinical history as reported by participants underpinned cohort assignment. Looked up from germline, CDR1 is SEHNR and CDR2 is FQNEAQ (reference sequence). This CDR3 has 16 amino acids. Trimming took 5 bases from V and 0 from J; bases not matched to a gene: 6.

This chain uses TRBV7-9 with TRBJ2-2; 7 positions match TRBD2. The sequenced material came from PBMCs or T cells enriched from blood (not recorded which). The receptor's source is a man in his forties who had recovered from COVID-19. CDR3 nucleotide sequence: TGTGCCAGCAGCCTGATCGCGGGAGCGAACACCGGGGAGCTGTTTTTT. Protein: CASSLIAGANTGELFF. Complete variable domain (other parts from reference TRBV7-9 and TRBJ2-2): DTGVSQNPRHKITKRGQNVTFRCDPISEHNRLYWYRQTLGQGPEFLTYFQNEAQLEKSRLLSDRFSAERPKGSFSTLEIQRTEQGDSAMYLCASSLIAGANTGELFFGEGSRLTVL.